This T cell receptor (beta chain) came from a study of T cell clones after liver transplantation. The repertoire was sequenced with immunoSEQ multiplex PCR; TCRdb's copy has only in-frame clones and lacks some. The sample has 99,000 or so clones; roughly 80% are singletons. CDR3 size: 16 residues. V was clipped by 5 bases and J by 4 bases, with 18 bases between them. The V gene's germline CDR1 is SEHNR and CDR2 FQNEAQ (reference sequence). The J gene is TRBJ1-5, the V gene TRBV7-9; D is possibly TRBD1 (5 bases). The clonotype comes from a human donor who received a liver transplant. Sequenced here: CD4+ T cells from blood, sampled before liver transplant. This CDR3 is CASSPQGEGPNQPQHF. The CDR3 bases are TGTGCCAGCAGCCCTCAGGGCGAGGGGCCTAATCAGCCCCAGCATTTT.